This TCR beta chain is drawn from a study of human T cells and chemical hapten exposure. Original processing methods: Between about 23,224 and 700,000 TCRs appeared in each sample, and the median stood at 95,638. TCRdb re-called the 5' RACE reads with MiXCR, one entry per CDR3 protein. The authors' filters were not applied to this entry. Of fewer than 150,000 distinct CDR3 sequences listed, approximately 20% were seen once; the top ten hold around 2.7%. Unfractionated whole blood yielded total RNA. The TCR was taken from a human donor in good health.

CDR3: CASSLVGNEQYF. CDR3 nucleotides: TGTGCCAGCAGCTTGGTTGGTAACGAGCAGTACTTC. This chain connects TRBV5-6 to TRBJ2-7; D not resolved. The V gene lost 0 bases and the J gene lost 5 bases, with 6 bases spanning the gap. Germline V lookup: CDR1 SGHDT, CDR2 YYEEEE. This CDR3 spans 12 amino acids.